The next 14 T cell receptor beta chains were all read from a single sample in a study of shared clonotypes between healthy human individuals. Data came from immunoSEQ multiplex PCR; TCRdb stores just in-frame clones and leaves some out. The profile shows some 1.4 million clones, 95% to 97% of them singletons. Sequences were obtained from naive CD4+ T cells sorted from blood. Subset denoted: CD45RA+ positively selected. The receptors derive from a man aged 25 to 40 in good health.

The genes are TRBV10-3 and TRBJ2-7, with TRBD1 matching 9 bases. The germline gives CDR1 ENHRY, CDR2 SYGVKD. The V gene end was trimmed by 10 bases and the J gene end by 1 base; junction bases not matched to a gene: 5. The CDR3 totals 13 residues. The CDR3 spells CATGQGDSYEQYF. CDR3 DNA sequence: TGTGCCACGGGACAGGGCGATTCCTACGAGCAGTACTTC.

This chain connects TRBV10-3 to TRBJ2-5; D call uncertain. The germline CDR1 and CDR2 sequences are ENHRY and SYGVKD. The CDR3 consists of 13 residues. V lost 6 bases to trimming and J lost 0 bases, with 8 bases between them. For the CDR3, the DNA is TGTGCCATCAGGGGTATAAACCAAGAGACCCAGTACTTC. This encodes CAIRGINQETQYF.

This chain's CDR3 is CASSLPGLAGYF. The CDR3 DNA reads as TGTGCCAGCAGCTTGCCGGGACTAGCGGGGTACTTC. The V call is TRBV5-4, the J call TRBJ2-5, with TRBD2 identical over 12 bases. The CDR3 spans 12 residues. Losses at the gene ends were 1 base for V and 13 bases for J; bases not matched to a gene: 2. Germline V gene sequence: CDR1 SGHNT, CDR2 YYREEE (reference sequence).

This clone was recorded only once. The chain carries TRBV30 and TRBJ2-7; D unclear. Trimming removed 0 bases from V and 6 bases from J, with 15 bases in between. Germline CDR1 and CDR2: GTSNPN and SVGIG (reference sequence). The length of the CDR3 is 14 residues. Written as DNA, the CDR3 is TGTGCCTGGAGTGTCTTAACGACTCCCCCCGAGCAGTACTTC. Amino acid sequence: CAWSVLTTPPEQYF.

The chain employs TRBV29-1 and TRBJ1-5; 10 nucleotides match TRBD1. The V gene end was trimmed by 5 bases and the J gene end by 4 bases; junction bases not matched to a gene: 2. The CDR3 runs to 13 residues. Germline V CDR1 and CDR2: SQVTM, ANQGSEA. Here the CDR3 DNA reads TGCAGCGTTAAGGGACAGGGGAATCAGCCCCAGCATTTT. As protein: CSVKGQGNQPQHF.

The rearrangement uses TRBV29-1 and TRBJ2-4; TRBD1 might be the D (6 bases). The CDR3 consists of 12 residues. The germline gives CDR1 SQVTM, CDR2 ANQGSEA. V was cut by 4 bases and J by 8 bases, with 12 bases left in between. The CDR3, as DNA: TGCAGCGTTGCCGGGACATGGGACATTCAGTACTTC. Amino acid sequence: CSVAGTWDIQYF.

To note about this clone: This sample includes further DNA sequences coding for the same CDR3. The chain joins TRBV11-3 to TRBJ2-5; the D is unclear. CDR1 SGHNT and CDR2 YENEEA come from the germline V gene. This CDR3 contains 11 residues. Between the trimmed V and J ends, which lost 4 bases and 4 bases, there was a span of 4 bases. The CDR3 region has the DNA TGTGCCAGCAGCTCAGGAGAGACCCAGTACTTC. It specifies CASSSGETQYF. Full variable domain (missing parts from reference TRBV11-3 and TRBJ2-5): EAGVVQSPRYKIIEKKQPVAFWCNPISGHNTLYWYLQNLGQGPELLIRYENEEAVDDSQLPKDRFSAERLKGVDSTLKIQPAELGDSAVYLCASSSGETQYFGPGTRLLVL.

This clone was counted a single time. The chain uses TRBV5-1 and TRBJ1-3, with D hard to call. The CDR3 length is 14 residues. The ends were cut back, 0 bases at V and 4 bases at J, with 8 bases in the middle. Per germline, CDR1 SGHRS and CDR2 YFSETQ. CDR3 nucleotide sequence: TGCGCCAGCAGCTTGGCTGGGATGGGAAACACCATATATTTT. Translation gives CASSLAGMGNTIYF.

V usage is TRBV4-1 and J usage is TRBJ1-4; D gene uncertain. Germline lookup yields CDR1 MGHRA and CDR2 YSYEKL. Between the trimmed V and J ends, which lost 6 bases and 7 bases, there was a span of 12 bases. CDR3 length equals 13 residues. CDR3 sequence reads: CASRMPVGEKLFF. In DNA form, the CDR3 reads TGCGCCAGCAGAATGCCAGTTGGTGAAAAACTGTTTTTT.

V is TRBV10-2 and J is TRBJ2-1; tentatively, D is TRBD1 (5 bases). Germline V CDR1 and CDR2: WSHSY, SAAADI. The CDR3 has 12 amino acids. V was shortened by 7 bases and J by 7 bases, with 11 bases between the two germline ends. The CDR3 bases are TGCGCCAGCAAACAGGCAATAAATGAGCAGTTCTTC. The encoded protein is CASKQAINEQFF.

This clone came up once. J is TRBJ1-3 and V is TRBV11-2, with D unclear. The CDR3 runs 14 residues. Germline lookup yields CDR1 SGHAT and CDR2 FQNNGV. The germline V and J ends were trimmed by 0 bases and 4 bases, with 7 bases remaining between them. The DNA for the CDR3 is TGTGCCAGCAGCTTAGATCTGGTCGGAAACACCATATATTTT. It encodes CASSLDLVGNTIYF. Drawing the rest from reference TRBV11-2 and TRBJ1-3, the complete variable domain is EAGVAQSPRYKIIEKRQSVAFWCNPISGHATLYWYQQILGQGPKLLIQFQNNGVVDDSQLPKDRFSAERLKGVDSTLKIQPAKLEDSAVYLCASSLDLVGNTIYFGEGSWLTVV.

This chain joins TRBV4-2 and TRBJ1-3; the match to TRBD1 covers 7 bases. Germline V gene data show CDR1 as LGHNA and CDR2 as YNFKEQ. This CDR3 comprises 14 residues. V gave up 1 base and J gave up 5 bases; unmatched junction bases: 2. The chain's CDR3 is CASSQAGGRNTIYF. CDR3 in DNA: TGTGCCAGCAGCCAAGCAGGGGGGAGAAACACCATATATTTT.

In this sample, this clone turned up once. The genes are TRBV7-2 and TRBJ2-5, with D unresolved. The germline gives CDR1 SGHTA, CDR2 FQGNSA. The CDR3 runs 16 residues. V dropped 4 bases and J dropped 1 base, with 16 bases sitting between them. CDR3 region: CASSSFRVYLQETQYF. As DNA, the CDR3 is TGTGCCAGCAGCTCCTTCCGGGTGTACCTCCAAGAGACCCAGTACTTC.

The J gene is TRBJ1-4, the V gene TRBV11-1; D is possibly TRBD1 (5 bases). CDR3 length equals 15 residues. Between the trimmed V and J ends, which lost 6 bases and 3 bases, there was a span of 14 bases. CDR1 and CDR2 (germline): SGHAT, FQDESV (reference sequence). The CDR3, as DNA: TGTGCCAGCAGTCGGGACCTATCGGCTAATGAAAAACTGTTTTTT. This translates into CASSRDLSANEKLFF.